These 4 T cell receptor beta chains were all obtained from the same sample, sequenced in a study of blood T cell repertoires in COVID-19. Clones were read by immunoSEQ multiplex PCR, and TCRdb kept only the in-frame ones, dropping some. The table shows some 270,000 clones, with roughly 89% occurring only once. The material sequenced was PBMCs or T cells enriched from blood (not recorded which). The receptors originated from an older woman who had recovered from COVID-19.

The rearrangement uses TRBV21-1 and TRBJ1-3; the DNA was not used to check the table's D call, TRBD1. TRBV21-1 represents a pseudogene. The CDR3 runs to 13 residues. CDR3 DNA sequence: TGTGCCAGGGGGACAGGGGGTTCAAACACCATATATTTT. This translates into CARGTGGSNTIYF.

The chain is built from TRBV4-2 and TRBJ2-2; D is perhaps TRBD1 (6 bases). The CDR3 sequence is 16 residues long. The germline V gene has CDR1 LGHNA and CDR2 YNFKEQ. V lost 3 bases to trimming and J lost 0 bases, with 11 bases between them. The CDR3 DNA reads TGTGCCAGCAGCCAGGAGACAGGCGCGAACACCGGGGAGCTGTTTTTT. It yields the protein CASSQETGANTGELFF.

The V gene is TRBV7-3, the J gene TRBJ2-6; a weak D match, TRBD2 (6 bases). This CDR3 comprises 15 residues. From germline, CDR1 is SGHTA and CDR2 FQGTGA. Trimming cost V 5 bases and J 3 bases, with 11 bases left between them. Here the CDR3 reads CASSPRGGGANVLTF. CDR3 nucleotides: TGTGCCAGCAGCCCCCGGGGAGGTGGGGCCAACGTCCTGACTTTC.

CDR3 residues: CASSLVGLGEKLFF. In DNA, the CDR3 is TGTGCCAGCAGTCTAGTGGGGCTGGGTGAAAAACTGTTTTTT. This sequence joins TRBV6-5 and TRBJ1-4, with a tentative D call TRBD1 (5 bases). The CDR3 has 14 residues. The germline V gene encodes CDR1 MNHEY and CDR2 SVGAGI. With 5 bases removed from V and 7 bases from J, the gap between germline ends came to 14 bases.